The 9 T cell receptor beta chains listed next were all sequenced from one sample in a study of T-cell reconstitution after alpha-beta-depleted transplantation in children. The authors prepared the TCRbeta library with unique molecular identifiers. TCRdb re-analysed the PCR reads in MiXCR, keeping a single row per CDR3 protein. The table has approximately 300,000 distinct CDR3 sequences, 9.5% to 13% seen once. The source material was PBMCs, sampled before TCRalphabeta/CD19-depleted stem cell transplant. Receptors were obtained from a boy younger than two with acute myeloid leukemia, due to receive a stem cell transplant.

V gene TRBV5-1 combines with J gene TRBJ1-2; 8 positions agree with TRBD1. There are 14 residues in the CDR3. Trimming took 4 bases from V and 3 from J; bases not matched to a gene: 5. Germline-derived CDR1 and CDR2 are SGHRS and YFSETQ. The CDR3 sequence: CASSGGQAHYGYTF. DNA for the CDR3: TGCGCCAGCAGCGGGGGACAGGCGCACTATGGCTACACCTTC. Combining the CDR3 with reference TRBV5-1 and TRBJ1-2 gives the whole variable domain KAGVTQTPRYLIKTRGQQVTLSCSPISGHRSVSWYQQTPGQGLQFLFEYFSETQRNKGNFPGRFSGRQFSNSRSEMNVSTLELGDSALYLCASSGGQAHYGYTFGSGTRLTVV.

This clonotype was counted at least ten times. The CDR3 protein is CSARITSTDTQYF. CDR3 nucleotides: TGCAGTGCTAGAATCACTAGCACAGATACGCAGTATTTT. The V gene is TRBV20-1, the J gene TRBJ2-3; unclear D gene. Between the trimmed V and J ends, which lost 2 bases and 0 bases, there was a span of 6 bases. Germline CDR1 reads DFQATT; CDR2 reads SNEGSKA (reference sequence). The CDR3 has 13 residues.

Many counts were recorded for this clonotype. V gene TRBV29-1 combines with J gene TRBJ2-7; possible D gene TRBD1, 5 bases. V gave up 5 bases and J gave up 2 bases, with 10 bases separating them. CDR3 size: 12 residues. CDR1 is SQVTM and CDR2 is ANQGSEA in the germline V gene. This CDR3 is CSVQGFAYEQYF. The CDR3 DNA reads TGCAGCGTTCAGGGTTTCGCCTACGAGCAGTACTTC.

In this sample, this clonotype turned up a few times. The gene calls are TRBV5-1 and TRBJ2-5, with D perhaps TRBD1 (5 bases). V lost 0 bases and J lost 1, with 13 bases in between. The germline V gene has CDR1 SGHRS and CDR2 YFSETQ. The CDR3 length is 16 residues. CDR3 protein: CASSLGPQDPQETQYF. The CDR3, as DNA: TGCGCCAGCAGCTTGGGCCCACAGGATCCCCAAGAGACCCAGTACTTC.

CDR3: CASSLGGGPTYEQYF. CDR3 DNA: TGTGCCAGCAGCTTAGGGGGGGGGCCAACCTACGAGCAGTACTTC. This chain connects TRBV7-2 to TRBJ2-7; possible D gene TRBD2, 7 bases. V shed 1 base and J shed 2 bases, with 12 bases lying between them. Germline-derived CDR1 and CDR2 are SGHTA and FQGNSA. The CDR3 loop spans 15 amino acids.

This clonotype was seen ten or more times. This chain joins TRBV6-1 and TRBJ1-4; unclear D gene. The CDR3 is 13 amino acids. V was cut by 5 bases and J by 0 bases, with 4 bases left in between. The germline CDR1 and CDR2 sequences are MNHNS and SASEGT. CDR3 region: CASSRTTNEKLFF. DNA for the CDR3: TGTGCCAGCAGTAGAACAACTAATGAAAAACTGTTTTTT.

The CDR3, as DNA: TGTGCCAGCAGCCAAGATCCAGGGGGCGACACTGAAGCTTTCTTT. Translated: CASSQDPGGDTEAFF. This chain joins TRBV3-1 and TRBJ1-1, with 8 bases matching TRBD1. The CDR3 contains 15 residues. Germline CDR1 reads LGHDT; CDR2 reads YNNKEL (reference sequence). Trimming took 0 bases from V and 3 from J; bases not matched to a gene: 3.

A note on this clonotype: Its ends do not fully match the called genes, so a read error is possible. The chain combines TRBV6-1 with TRBJ2-5, with 8 bases lining up with TRBD1. Germline CDR1 is MNHNS and CDR2 is SASEGT. The CDR3 is 15 amino acids. CDR3 nucleotide sequence: TGTGCCCGCAGTCCCGGACAGGGTAGGCAAGAGACCCAGTACTTC. It translates to CARSPGQGRQETQYF.

This clonotype came up many times. The chain has TRBV6-5 and TRBJ2-7, with D perhaps matching TRBD2 (6 bases). The V and J ends lost 0 bases and 4 bases respectively, with 13 bases between them. The CDR3 contains 15 residues. Germline V CDR1 and CDR2: MNHEY, SVGAGI. The CDR3 loop reads CASSYSFYGGYEQYF. Written as DNA, the CDR3 is TGTGCCAGCAGTTACTCATTCTACGGGGGATACGAGCAGTACTTC.